The clone carrying this T cell receptor beta chain has ten or more counts. This specimen comes from a study of response to subunit inactivated influenza vaccine. TCRdb re-called the RT-PCR reads with MiXCR, one entry per CDR3 protein. The data contain 500,000 to 600,000 distinct CDR3 sequences, 13% of them singletons. The material was PBMCs from blood, obtained 45 days after vaccination. This receptor was obtained from a man aged 45-65 years who received an inactivated influenza vaccine.

The CDR3 loop reads CASTLGGLAVQETQYF. As DNA, the CDR3 is TGTGCCAGCACCCTGGGGGGGCTAGCGGTCCAAGAGACCCAGTACTTC. The gene calls are TRBV12-3 or TRBV12-4 and TRBJ2-5, with D perhaps TRBD2 (7 bases). The V gene lost 7 bases and the J gene lost 1 base, with 19 bases spanning the gap. The CDR3 is 16 amino acids.